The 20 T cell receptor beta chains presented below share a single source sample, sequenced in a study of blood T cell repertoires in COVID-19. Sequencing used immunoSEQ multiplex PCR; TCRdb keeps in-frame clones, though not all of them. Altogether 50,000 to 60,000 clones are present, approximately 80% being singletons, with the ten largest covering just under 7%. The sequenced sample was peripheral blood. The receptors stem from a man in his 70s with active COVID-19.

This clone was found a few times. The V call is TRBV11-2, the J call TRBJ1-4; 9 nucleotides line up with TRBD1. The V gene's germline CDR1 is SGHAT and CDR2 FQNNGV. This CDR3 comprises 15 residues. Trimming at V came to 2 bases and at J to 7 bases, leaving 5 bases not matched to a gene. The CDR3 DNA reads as TGTGCCAGCAGCTTAACACAGGGGGCCGGTGAAAAACTGTTTTTT. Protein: CASSLTQGAGEKLFF.

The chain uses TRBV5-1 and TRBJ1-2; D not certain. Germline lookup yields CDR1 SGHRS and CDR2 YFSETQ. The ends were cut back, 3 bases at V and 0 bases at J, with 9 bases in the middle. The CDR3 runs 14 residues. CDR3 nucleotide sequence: TGCGCCAGCAGCTCCCTGGCAGCTAACTATGGCTACACCTTC. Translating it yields CASSSLAANYGYTF.

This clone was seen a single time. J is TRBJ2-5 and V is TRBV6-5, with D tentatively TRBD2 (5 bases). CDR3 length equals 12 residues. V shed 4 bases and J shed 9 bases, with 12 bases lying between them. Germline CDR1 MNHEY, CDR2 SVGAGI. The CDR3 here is CASSSQPGSQYF. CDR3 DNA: TGTGCCAGCAGTTCCCAGCCGGGGTCCCAGTACTTC.

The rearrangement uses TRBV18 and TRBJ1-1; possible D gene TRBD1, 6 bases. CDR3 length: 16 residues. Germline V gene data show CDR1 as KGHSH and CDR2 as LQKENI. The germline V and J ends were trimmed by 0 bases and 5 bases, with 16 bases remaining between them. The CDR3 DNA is TGTGCCAGCTCACCACCGGGTGGGGGCCCTGGGACTGAAGCTTTCTTT. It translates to CASSPPGGGPGTEAFF.

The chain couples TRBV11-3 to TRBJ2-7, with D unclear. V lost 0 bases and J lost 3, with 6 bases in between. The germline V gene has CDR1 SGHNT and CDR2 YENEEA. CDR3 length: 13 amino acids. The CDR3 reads CASSLDSNYEQYF. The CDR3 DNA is TGTGCCAGCAGCTTAGACAGTAACTACGAGCAGTACTTC.

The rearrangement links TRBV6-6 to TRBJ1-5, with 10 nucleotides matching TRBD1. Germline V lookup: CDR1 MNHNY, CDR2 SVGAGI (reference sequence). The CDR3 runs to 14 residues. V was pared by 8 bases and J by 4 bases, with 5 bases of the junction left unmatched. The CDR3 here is CASRGQGTNQPQHF. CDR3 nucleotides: TGTGCCAGCCGGGGACAGGGGACGAATCAGCCCCAGCATTTT.

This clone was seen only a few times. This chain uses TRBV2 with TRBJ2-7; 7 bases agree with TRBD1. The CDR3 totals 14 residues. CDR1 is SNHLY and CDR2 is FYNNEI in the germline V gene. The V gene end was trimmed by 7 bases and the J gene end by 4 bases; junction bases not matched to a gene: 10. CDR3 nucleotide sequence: TGTGCCAGCATAACACAGGGGCCGCGGTACGAGCAGTACTTC. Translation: CASITQGPRYEQYF.

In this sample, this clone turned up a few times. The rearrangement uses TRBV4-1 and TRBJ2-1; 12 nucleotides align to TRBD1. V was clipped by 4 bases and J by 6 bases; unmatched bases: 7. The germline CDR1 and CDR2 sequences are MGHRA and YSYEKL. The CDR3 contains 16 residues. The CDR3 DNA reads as TGCGCCAGCAGCCCACCACTGGGACAGGGGGCCAATGAGCAGTTCTTC. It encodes CASSPPLGQGANEQFF.

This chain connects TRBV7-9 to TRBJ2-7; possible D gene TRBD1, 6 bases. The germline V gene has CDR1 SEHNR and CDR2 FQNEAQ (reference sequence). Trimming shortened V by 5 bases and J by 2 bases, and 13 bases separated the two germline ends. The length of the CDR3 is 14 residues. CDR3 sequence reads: CASSPRTVTYEQYF. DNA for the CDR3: TGTGCCAGCAGCCCCCGGACAGTGACCTACGAGCAGTACTTC.

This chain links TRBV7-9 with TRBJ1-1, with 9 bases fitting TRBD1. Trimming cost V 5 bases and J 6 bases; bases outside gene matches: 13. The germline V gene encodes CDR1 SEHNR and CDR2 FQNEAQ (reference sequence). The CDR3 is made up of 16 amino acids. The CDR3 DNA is TGTGCCAGCAGCCAATCACCGGGACAGGGTACCTCTGAAGCTTTCTTT. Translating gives CASSQSPGQGTSEAFF.

The CDR3 DNA sequence: TGTGCCAGCAGCTTAGGACAGGGCGGCACCTACGAGCAGTACTTC. Its protein is CASSLGQGGTYEQYF. The V gene is TRBV7-2, the J gene TRBJ2-7, with TRBD1 matching over 7 bases. There are 15 residues in the CDR3. V was pared by 1 base and J by 2 bases, with 5 bases of the junction left unmatched. CDR1 and CDR2 from the germline V gene are SGHTA and FQGNSA.

The DNA for the CDR3 is TGCGCCAGCAGCCAGGGGACAGGGCCCTACAATGAGCAGTTCTTC. Protein sequence: CASSQGTGPYNEQFF. This chain links TRBV4-3 with TRBJ2-1; TRBD1 aligns across 9 bases. CDR3 length equals 15 residues. Germline loops: CDR1 LGHNA, CDR2 YSLEER. V dropped 3 bases and J dropped 2; count of bases not matched to a gene: 2.

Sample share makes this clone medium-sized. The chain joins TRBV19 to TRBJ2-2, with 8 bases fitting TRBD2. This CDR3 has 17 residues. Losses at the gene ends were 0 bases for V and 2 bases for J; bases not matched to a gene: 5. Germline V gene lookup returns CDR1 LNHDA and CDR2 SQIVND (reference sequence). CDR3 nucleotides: TGTGCCAGTAGTATAGAACGAGCGGGGGTAAACACCGGGGAGCTGTTTTTT. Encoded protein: CASSIERAGVNTGELFF.

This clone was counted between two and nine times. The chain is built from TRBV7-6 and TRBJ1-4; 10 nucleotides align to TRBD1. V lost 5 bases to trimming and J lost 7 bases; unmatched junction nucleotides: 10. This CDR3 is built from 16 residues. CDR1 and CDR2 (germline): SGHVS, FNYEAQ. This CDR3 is CASSAATGGAGEKLFF. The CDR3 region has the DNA TGTGCCAGCAGCGCAGCGACAGGGGGCGCCGGTGAAAAACTGTTTTTT.

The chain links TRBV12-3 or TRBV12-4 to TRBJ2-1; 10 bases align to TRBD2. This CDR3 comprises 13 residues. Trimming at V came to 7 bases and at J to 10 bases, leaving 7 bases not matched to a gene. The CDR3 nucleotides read TGTGCCAGCATCGTAGCGGGGGGAACCGAGCAGTTCTTC. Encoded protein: CASIVAGGTEQFF.

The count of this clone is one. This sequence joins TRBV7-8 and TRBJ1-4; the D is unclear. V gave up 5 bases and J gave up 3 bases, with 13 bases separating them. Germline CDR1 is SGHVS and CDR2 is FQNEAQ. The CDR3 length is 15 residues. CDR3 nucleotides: TGTGCCAGCAGCGACACGGTTCAGGCTAATGAAAAACTGTTTTTT. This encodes CASSDTVQANEKLFF.

CDR3 bases: TGCAGTGCTAGTGGGGGGGGGCCGCGTCTCCACGAGCAGTACTTC. This gives the protein CSASGGGPRLHEQYF. The V and J genes are TRBV20-1 and TRBJ2-7, with D tentatively TRBD2 (7 bases). Germline CDR1 DFQATT, CDR2 SNEGSKA (reference sequence). This CDR3 has 15 residues. V was pared by 3 bases and J by 5 bases, with 20 bases between.

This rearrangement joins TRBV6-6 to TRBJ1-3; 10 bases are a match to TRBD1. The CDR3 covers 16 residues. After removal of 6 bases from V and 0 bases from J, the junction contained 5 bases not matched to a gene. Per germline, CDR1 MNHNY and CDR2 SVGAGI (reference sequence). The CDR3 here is CASRSTGGASGNTIYF. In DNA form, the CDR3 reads TGTGCCAGCAGGTCGACAGGGGGCGCCTCTGGAAACACCATATATTTT.

This CDR3 reads CASSPGVWDYGYTF. For the CDR3, the DNA is TGCGCCAGCAGCCCAGGGGTTTGGGACTATGGCTACACCTTC. The chain carries TRBV5-1 and TRBJ1-2, with TRBD1 as a possible D gene (6 bases). Germline loops: CDR1 SGHRS, CDR2 YFSETQ. CDR3 length equals 14 residues. Trimming took off 4 bases at V and 3 bases at J, with 13 bases between the two ends.

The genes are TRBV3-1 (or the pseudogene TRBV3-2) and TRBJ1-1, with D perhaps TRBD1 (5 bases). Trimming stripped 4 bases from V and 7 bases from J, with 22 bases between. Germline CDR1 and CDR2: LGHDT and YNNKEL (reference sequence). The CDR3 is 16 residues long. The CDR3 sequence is CASSRFQGMLGYEAFF. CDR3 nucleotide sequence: TGTGCCAGCAGCCGGTTTCAGGGAATGCTTGGTTATGAAGCTTTCTTT.